These T cell receptor beta chains were read from a single sample in a study of cytomegalovirus exposure and HLA in healthy donors. TCRdb's copy holds only in-frame clones and misses some; the assay was immunoSEQ multiplex PCR. The table records 110,000 to 150,000 clones, nearly 85% of them present only once. Sequenced sample: PBMCs. Every receptor here comes from a male donor in good health and CMV-seronegative. CDR3s include the opening cysteine and the closing phenylalanine or tryptophan. Fields, in order: CDR3 DNA, CDR3 protein, CDR3 length, J gene, V gene, D gene, clone size. D genes are given only for firm matches. Clone size is not always given. Where it is, it says once, few, many or a class for expanded clones.

cdr3_nt: TGCAGCGGTGGACAGGGACATGAAAAACTGTTTTTT
cdr3_aa: CSGGQGHEKLFF
cdr3_length: 12
j_call: TRBJ1-4
v_call: TRBV29-1
d_call: TRBD1
clone_size: NA

cdr3_nt: TGTGCCATCAGTGAGTCGCTTGTGGGACTAGCGGCCTACGAGCAGTACTTC
cdr3_aa: CAISESLVGLAAYEQYF
cdr3_length: 17
j_call: TRBJ2-7
v_call: TRBV10-3
d_call: TRBD2
clone_size: few

cdr3_nt: TGCGCCAGCAGCGCCCTTTTGGACTTCTCTGGAAACACCATATATTTT
cdr3_aa: CASSALLDFSGNTIYF
cdr3_length: 16
j_call: TRBJ1-3
v_call: TRBV4-1
d_call: NA
clone_size: NA

cdr3_nt: TGTGCCAGCAGTCGACAGGGGTTGAGCTCCTATAATTCACCCCTCCACTTT
cdr3_aa: CASSRQGLSSYNSPLHF
cdr3_length: 17
j_call: TRBJ1-6
v_call: TRBV2
d_call: TRBD1
clone_size: NA

cdr3_nt: TGTGCCAGCAGTGAAGGTGTAGCGGGGGGTTCCTACAATGAGCAGTTCTTC
cdr3_aa: CASSEGVAGGSYNEQFF
cdr3_length: 17
j_call: TRBJ2-1
v_call: TRBV6-1
d_call: TRBD2
clone_size: NA

cdr3_nt: TGCGCCAGCAGCTTGGCCAGACAGGCGAACACTGAAGCTTTCTTT
cdr3_aa: CASSLARQANTEAFF
cdr3_length: 15
j_call: TRBJ1-1
v_call: TRBV5-1
d_call: NA
clone_size: once

cdr3_nt: TGTGCCAGCAGTGACAGGGATCCCTACGAGCAGTACTTC
cdr3_aa: CASSDRDPYEQYF
cdr3_length: 13
j_call: TRBJ2-7
v_call: TRBV28
d_call: TRBD1
clone_size: NA

cdr3_nt: TGTGCCAGCAGCGGGGGCGGGGCGATTTCTGAGACCCAGTACTTC
cdr3_aa: CASSGGGAISETQYF
cdr3_length: 15
j_call: TRBJ2-5
v_call: TRBV9
d_call: NA
clone_size: NA

cdr3_nt: TGCGCCAGCAGCCAAGCGGCTAGCGGGAGTTCCAATGAGCAGTTCTTC
cdr3_aa: CASSQAASGSSNEQFF
cdr3_length: 16
j_call: TRBJ2-1
v_call: TRBV4-3
d_call: TRBD2
clone_size: NA

cdr3_nt: TGCGCCAGCAGCAAAGGACTAGCAGGTGAGTCCTACAATGAGCAGTTCTTC
cdr3_aa: CASSKGLAGESYNEQFF
cdr3_length: 17
j_call: TRBJ2-1
v_call: TRBV5-1
d_call: TRBD2
clone_size: few

cdr3_nt: TGTGCCAGCAGCGCCGGGACAGGGGCCAATCAGCCCCAGCATTTT
cdr3_aa: CASSAGTGANQPQHF
cdr3_length: 15
j_call: TRBJ1-5
v_call: TRBV9
d_call: TRBD1
clone_size: NA

cdr3_nt: TGTGCCAGCAGCTCCAAGACAGGGAACGAGCAGTACTTC
cdr3_aa: CASSSKTGNEQYF
cdr3_length: 13
j_call: TRBJ2-7
v_call: TRBV7-9
d_call: TRBD1
clone_size: NA

cdr3_nt: TGTGCCAGTGCCGGGACAGGGGGCGAAAAACTGTTTTTT
cdr3_aa: CASAGTGGEKLFF
cdr3_length: 13
j_call: TRBJ1-4
v_call: TRBV11-3
d_call: TRBD1
clone_size: NA

cdr3_nt: TGTGCCAGCAGTGATGACGGACAGTTTAATGAAAAACTGTTTTTT
cdr3_aa: CASSDDGQFNEKLFF
cdr3_length: 15
j_call: TRBJ1-4
v_call: TRBV6-1
d_call: NA
clone_size: NA

cdr3_nt: TGTGCCAGCAGCTTTGGGACAGGGCAAGAACTGTTTTTT
cdr3_aa: CASSFGTGQELFF
cdr3_length: 13
j_call: TRBJ1-4
v_call: TRBV9
d_call: TRBD1
clone_size: once

cdr3_nt: TGTGCCAGCAGTTTCGCCGGGACAGCTAACTATGGCTACACCTTC
cdr3_aa: CASSFAGTANYGYTF
cdr3_length: 15
j_call: TRBJ1-2
v_call: TRBV6-6
d_call: TRBD1
clone_size: once

cdr3_nt: TGTGCCAGCAGCTTAGAACGCAGGGGGCTCTCAGATGGGTTAAAACTGTTTTTT
cdr3_aa: CASSLERRGLSDGLKLFF
cdr3_length: 18
j_call: TRBJ1-4
v_call: TRBV7-8
d_call: TRBD1
clone_size: NA

cdr3_nt: TGTGCCTGGACCAATAAAGCGGGGAATAGCAATCAGCCCCAGCATTTT
cdr3_aa: CAWTNKAGNSNQPQHF
cdr3_length: 16
j_call: TRBJ1-5
v_call: TRBV30
d_call: NA
clone_size: NA

cdr3_nt: TGTGCCAGCAGTGATTGGGGGACAAGTTACTTC
cdr3_aa: CASSDWGTSYF
cdr3_length: 11
j_call: TRBJ2-7
v_call: TRBV6-1
d_call: NA
clone_size: few

cdr3_nt: TGCGCCAGCAAGGACAGCTCAACCTCCTACGAGCAGTACTTC
cdr3_aa: CASKDSSTSYEQYF
cdr3_length: 14
j_call: TRBJ2-7
v_call: TRBV5-1
d_call: NA
clone_size: NA

cdr3_nt: TGTTCCAGCAGCTTACAGGGCTACGAGCAGTACTTC
cdr3_aa: CSSSLQGYEQYF
cdr3_length: 12
j_call: TRBJ2-7
v_call: TRBV7-9
d_call: NA
clone_size: NA

cdr3_nt: TGTGCCTGGAGCGCGAGGACAGTTAACACTGAAGCTTTCTTT
cdr3_aa: CAWSARTVNTEAFF
cdr3_length: 14
j_call: TRBJ1-1
v_call: TRBV30
d_call: NA
clone_size: NA

cdr3_nt: TGTGCCAGCAGCCCCACAGGAGTCGGTAGTGAAAAACTGTTTTTT
cdr3_aa: CASSPTGVGSEKLFF
cdr3_length: 15
j_call: TRBJ1-4
v_call: TRBV7-9
d_call: NA
clone_size: NA

cdr3_nt: TGTGCCAGCAGGGACAGGGTCTTAAGTTCCTACGAGCAGTACTTC
cdr3_aa: CASRDRVLSSYEQYF
cdr3_length: 15
j_call: TRBJ2-7
v_call: TRBV2
d_call: TRBD1
clone_size: NA

cdr3_nt: TGTGCCAGCAGCTCCCGGGAGGGGCCCTACGAGCAGTACTTC
cdr3_aa: CASSSREGPYEQYF
cdr3_length: 14
j_call: TRBJ2-7
v_call: TRBV7-9
d_call: TRBD2
clone_size: NA

cdr3_nt: TGTGCCAGCAGCTCGCTGGACAGGGGGATCTACGAGCAGTACTTC
cdr3_aa: CASSSLDRGIYEQYF
cdr3_length: 15
j_call: TRBJ2-7
v_call: TRBV5-6
d_call: TRBD1
clone_size: NA

cdr3_nt: TGCGCCAGCAGCCCGACAGGCTACAAGCAGTACTTC
cdr3_aa: CASSPTGYKQYF
cdr3_length: 12
j_call: TRBJ2-7
v_call: TRBV4-1
d_call: NA
clone_size: NA

cdr3_nt: TGTGCCAGCAGGCCCCAGGGCCTCGGCACAGATACGCAGTATTTT
cdr3_aa: CASRPQGLGTDTQYF
cdr3_length: 15
j_call: TRBJ2-3
v_call: TRBV11-2
d_call: NA
clone_size: once

cdr3_nt: TGCGCCAGCAGCCGGACATCTCCGAACACCGGGGAGCTGTTTTTT
cdr3_aa: CASSRTSPNTGELFF
cdr3_length: 15
j_call: TRBJ2-2
v_call: TRBV5-1
d_call: NA
clone_size: NA

cdr3_nt: TGTGCCAGCAGTTTAGAGGTAGCGGGACCCTACGAGCAGTACTTC
cdr3_aa: CASSLEVAGPYEQYF
cdr3_length: 15
j_call: TRBJ2-7
v_call: TRBV27
d_call: TRBD2
clone_size: once

cdr3_nt: TGCGCCAGCAGCCGGATTAGCGGGAGCTCCTACAATGAGCAGTTCTTC
cdr3_aa: CASSRISGSSYNEQFF
cdr3_length: 16
j_call: TRBJ2-1
v_call: TRBV5-1
d_call: TRBD2
clone_size: NA

cdr3_nt: TGTGCCAGCAGCAAGGACAGGCTCGAGAACACTGAAGCTTTCTTT
cdr3_aa: CASSKDRLENTEAFF
cdr3_length: 15
j_call: TRBJ1-1
v_call: TRBV7-2
d_call: TRBD1
clone_size: NA

cdr3_nt: TGTGCCAGCAAGTGGGGGCAGAGTGAAGCTTTCTTT
cdr3_aa: CASKWGQSEAFF
cdr3_length: 12
j_call: TRBJ1-1
v_call: TRBV25-1
d_call: NA
clone_size: NA

cdr3_nt: TGTGCCAGCAGTTACGGGGGGAAGGGTCAGCCCCAGCATTTT
cdr3_aa: CASSYGGKGQPQHF
cdr3_length: 14
j_call: TRBJ1-5
v_call: TRBV27
d_call: NA
clone_size: NA

cdr3_nt: TGTGCCAGCAGCCAAATTAACCTGGAGGCCCAGTACTTC
cdr3_aa: CASSQINLEAQYF
cdr3_length: 13
j_call: TRBJ2-5
v_call: TRBV6-1
d_call: NA
clone_size: NA

cdr3_nt: TGTGCCAGCTCAGAGGGCCCAACGGGCGGCTACACCTTC
cdr3_aa: CASSEGPTGGYTF
cdr3_length: 13
j_call: TRBJ1-2
v_call: TRBV6-5
d_call: NA
clone_size: NA

cdr3_nt: TGTGCCAGCGCCCTCGGGACTAGCTTCATGGCAGATACGCAGTATTTT
cdr3_aa: CASALGTSFMADTQYF
cdr3_length: 16
j_call: TRBJ2-3
v_call: TRBV27
d_call: TRBD2
clone_size: NA

cdr3_nt: TGTGCCAGCAGCCCCCCCCTGAACAGGGGCAGAACTTACGAGCAGTACTTC
cdr3_aa: CASSPPLNRGRTYEQYF
cdr3_length: 17
j_call: TRBJ2-7
v_call: TRBV7-9
d_call: TRBD1
clone_size: NA

cdr3_nt: TGTGCCAGCAGCTTGGCCCCAGCGGCCACAGATACGCAGTATTTT
cdr3_aa: CASSLAPAATDTQYF
cdr3_length: 15
j_call: TRBJ2-3
v_call: TRBV5-4
d_call: NA
clone_size: NA

cdr3_nt: TGTGCCAGCAGCTTAAAGACAGGGGGCTACGAGCAGTACTTC
cdr3_aa: CASSLKTGGYEQYF
cdr3_length: 14
j_call: TRBJ2-7
v_call: TRBV13
d_call: TRBD1
clone_size: NA

cdr3_nt: TGCAGCACACACCCAACCGGGGGCGTCGAAGCGGGAGGTACTATGGGTGAGCAGTACTTC
cdr3_aa: CSTHPTGGVEAGGTMGEQYF
cdr3_length: 20
j_call: TRBJ2-7
v_call: TRBV29-1
d_call: TRBD2
clone_size: NA

cdr3_nt: TGTGCCAGCAGCGTAGAGGGGCCCACAGATACGCAGTATTTT
cdr3_aa: CASSVEGPTDTQYF
cdr3_length: 14
j_call: TRBJ2-3
v_call: TRBV9
d_call: NA
clone_size: NA

cdr3_nt: TGCGCCAGCAGCTTGGGGACTAGCGGGCAAGAGACCCAGTACTTC
cdr3_aa: CASSLGTSGQETQYF
cdr3_length: 15
j_call: TRBJ2-5
v_call: TRBV5-1
d_call: TRBD2
clone_size: NA

cdr3_nt: TGTGCCATCAGTGCCCGGGACAGGGACTTGGACACCATATATTTT
cdr3_aa: CAISARDRDLDTIYF
cdr3_length: 15
j_call: TRBJ1-3
v_call: TRBV10-3
d_call: TRBD1
clone_size: NA

cdr3_nt: TGTGCCAGCAGCGCGGGGGACAGCCCCCGACTGTACGAGCAGTACTTC
cdr3_aa: CASSAGDSPRLYEQYF
cdr3_length: 16
j_call: TRBJ2-7
v_call: TRBV9
d_call: NA
clone_size: NA

cdr3_nt: TGTGCCAGCAGCCCTACGGGTCAGAACTATGGCTACACCTTC
cdr3_aa: CASSPTGQNYGYTF
cdr3_length: 14
j_call: TRBJ1-2
v_call: TRBV2
d_call: NA
clone_size: NA

cdr3_nt: TGTGCCAGTAGTTGGGCTAGCGGGTCGACAGATACGCAGTATTTT
cdr3_aa: CASSWASGSTDTQYF
cdr3_length: 15
j_call: TRBJ2-3
v_call: TRBV19
d_call: TRBD2
clone_size: NA

cdr3_nt: TGCGCCAGCAGCAAAACAGAGAACTATAATTCACCCCTCCACTTT
cdr3_aa: CASSKTENYNSPLHF
cdr3_length: 15
j_call: TRBJ1-6
v_call: TRBV5-1
d_call: NA
clone_size: NA

cdr3_nt: TGTGCCAGCAGTGAAAGTCGGCAGGGTTGGACTGAAGCTTTCTTT
cdr3_aa: CASSESRQGWTEAFF
cdr3_length: 15
j_call: TRBJ1-1
v_call: TRBV6-1
d_call: NA
clone_size: NA

cdr3_nt: TGTGCCAGCAGCCAACCCAATTCGGGACTAGCGGGGTACGAGCAGTACTTC
cdr3_aa: CASSQPNSGLAGYEQYF
cdr3_length: 17
j_call: TRBJ2-7
v_call: TRBV4-2
d_call: TRBD2
clone_size: NA

cdr3_nt: TGTGCCAGCTCAGCCGGGACAGCCTTTGACTATGGCTACACCTTC
cdr3_aa: CASSAGTAFDYGYTF
cdr3_length: 15
j_call: TRBJ1-2
v_call: TRBV18
d_call: TRBD1
clone_size: NA

cdr3_nt: TGTGCCAGCAGTTACGGCCCGAATCAGCCCCAGCATTTT
cdr3_aa: CASSYGPNQPQHF
cdr3_length: 13
j_call: TRBJ1-5
v_call: TRBV6-5
d_call: NA
clone_size: NA

cdr3_nt: TGCGCCAGCAGCCCGCTAGCGGGAGGGCCGGGTGAGCAGTACTTC
cdr3_aa: CASSPLAGGPGEQYF
cdr3_length: 15
j_call: TRBJ2-7
v_call: TRBV4-1
d_call: TRBD2
clone_size: NA

cdr3_nt: TGTGCCAGCAGTGCTGACAGTGGATCTGGAAACACCATATATTTT
cdr3_aa: CASSADSGSGNTIYF
cdr3_length: 15
j_call: TRBJ1-3
v_call: TRBV2
d_call: NA
clone_size: once

cdr3_nt: TGTGCCAGTAGTTCCCGACTAGCCAGGGGTGAGCAGTTCTTC
cdr3_aa: CASSSRLARGEQFF
cdr3_length: 14
j_call: TRBJ2-1
v_call: TRBV19
d_call: NA
clone_size: once

cdr3_nt: TGTGCCAGCAGTTACTCCACAGGTTGGGTCTATGGCTACACCTTC
cdr3_aa: CASSYSTGWVYGYTF
cdr3_length: 15
j_call: TRBJ1-2
v_call: TRBV6-6
d_call: NA
clone_size: NA

cdr3_nt: TGTGCCAGCAGCTTCCGGGACACCTACACAGATACGCAGTATTTT
cdr3_aa: CASSFRDTYTDTQYF
cdr3_length: 15
j_call: TRBJ2-3
v_call: TRBV5-8
d_call: NA
clone_size: NA

cdr3_nt: TGCGCCAGCAGCTTGTGGACGGGGGTGAGGACTGAAGCTTTCTTT
cdr3_aa: CASSLWTGVRTEAFF
cdr3_length: 15
j_call: TRBJ1-1
v_call: TRBV5-1
d_call: NA
clone_size: NA

cdr3_nt: TGTGCCAGCACAAAACGGGATAATTCACCCCTCCACTTT
cdr3_aa: CASTKRDNSPLHF
cdr3_length: 13
j_call: TRBJ1-6
v_call: TRBV7-9
d_call: NA
clone_size: NA

cdr3_nt: TGTGCCAGCAGCTCGGGGGGGGCGAGCTATGGCTACACCTTC
cdr3_aa: CASSSGGASYGYTF
cdr3_length: 14
j_call: TRBJ1-2
v_call: TRBV7-3
d_call: NA
clone_size: NA